This T cell receptor beta chain was observed in a study of T cell repertoires in cytomegalovirus infection. Background on the study: Selection of CMV epitopes for the study included recently identified HLA-C-restricted and well-studied HLA-B-restricted ones. Matching HLA type, along with CMV infection, was indicated by public TCR beta signatures. General study results and limits: HLA-C-restricted TCR beta clonotypes specific for CMV led the ex vivo response. People with CMV and the relevant HLA were identified by cumulative public TCR beta family frequency.

A single record per CDR3 protein comes from TCRdb applying MiXCR to the reads. The repertoire holds about 890,000 distinct CDR3 sequences, 30% to 40% seen once, with about 14% in the top ten. Trimming pared 5 bases from V and 1 base from J, leaving 21 bases between. Germline values: CDR1 PRHDT, CDR2 FYEKMQ (reference sequence). The CDR3 is 19 residues long. For this clonotype: Its specificity is unknown.

The sample consisted of cultured CD8+ T cells from PBMCs, taken from culture after CMV antigen stimulation. The rearrangement joins TRBV13 to TRBJ2-6, with D perhaps assigned TRBD1 or TRBD2 (6 bases each). The sequence was collected from a human donor in good health (CMV status not recorded). Some clones in this sample may be carry-over from other donors' samples. The DNA for the CDR3 is TGTGCCAGCAGCCCCATGGGGGGCAGGGTTTCATCTGGGGCCAACGTCCTGACTTTC. Its translation is CASSPMGGRVSSGANVLTF.